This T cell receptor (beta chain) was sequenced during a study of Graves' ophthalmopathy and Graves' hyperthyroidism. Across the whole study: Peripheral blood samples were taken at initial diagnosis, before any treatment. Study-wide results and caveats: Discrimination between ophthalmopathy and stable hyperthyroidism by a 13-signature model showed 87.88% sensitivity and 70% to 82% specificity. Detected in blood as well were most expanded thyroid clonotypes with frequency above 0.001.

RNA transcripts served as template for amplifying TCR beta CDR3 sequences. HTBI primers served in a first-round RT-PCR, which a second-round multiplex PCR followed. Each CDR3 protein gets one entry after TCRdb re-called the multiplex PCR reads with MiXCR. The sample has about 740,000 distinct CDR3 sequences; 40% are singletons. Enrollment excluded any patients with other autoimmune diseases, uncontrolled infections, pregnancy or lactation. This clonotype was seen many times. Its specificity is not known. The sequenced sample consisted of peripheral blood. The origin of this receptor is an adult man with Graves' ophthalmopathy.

The CDR3 sequence is CASSLRAANTEAFF. DNA for the CDR3: TGTGCCAGCAGCTTAAGGGCCGCGAACACTGAAGCTTTCTTT. The chain couples TRBV7-9 to TRBJ1-1; D is uncertain. CDR1 is SEHNR and CDR2 is FQNEAQ in the germline V gene (reference sequence). V lost 2 bases, J lost 1 base, and 8 bases lay in between. The CDR3 extends over 14 amino acids.